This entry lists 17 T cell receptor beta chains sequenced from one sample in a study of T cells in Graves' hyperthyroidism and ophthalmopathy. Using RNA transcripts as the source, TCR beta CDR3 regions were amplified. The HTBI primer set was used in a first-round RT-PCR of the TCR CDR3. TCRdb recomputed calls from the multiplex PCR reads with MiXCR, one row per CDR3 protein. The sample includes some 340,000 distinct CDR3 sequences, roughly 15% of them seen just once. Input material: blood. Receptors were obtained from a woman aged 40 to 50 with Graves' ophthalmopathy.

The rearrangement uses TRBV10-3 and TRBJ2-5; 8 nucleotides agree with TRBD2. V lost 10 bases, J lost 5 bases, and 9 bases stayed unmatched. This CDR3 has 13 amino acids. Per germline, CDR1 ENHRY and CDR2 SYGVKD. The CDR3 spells CATNGRAAETQYF. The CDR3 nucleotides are TGTGCCACCAACGGGAGGGCCGCGGAGACCCAGTACTTC.

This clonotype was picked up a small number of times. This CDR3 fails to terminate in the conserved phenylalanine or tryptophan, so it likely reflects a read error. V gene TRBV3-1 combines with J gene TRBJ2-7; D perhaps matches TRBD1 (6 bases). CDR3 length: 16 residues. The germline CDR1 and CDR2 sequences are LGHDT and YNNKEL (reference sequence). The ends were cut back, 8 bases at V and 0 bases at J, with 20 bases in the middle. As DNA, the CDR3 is TGTGCCAGCTCACCACCCACAACAGGGAGCTCCTACGAGCAGTACCTC. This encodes CASSPPTTGSSYEQYL.

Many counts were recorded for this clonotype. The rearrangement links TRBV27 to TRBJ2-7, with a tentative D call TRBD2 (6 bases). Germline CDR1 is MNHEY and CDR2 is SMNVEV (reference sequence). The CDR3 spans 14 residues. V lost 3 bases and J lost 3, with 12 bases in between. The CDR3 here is CASSFGAGNYEQYF. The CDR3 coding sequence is TGTGCCAGCAGTTTTGGGGCGGGGAACTACGAGCAGTACTTC.

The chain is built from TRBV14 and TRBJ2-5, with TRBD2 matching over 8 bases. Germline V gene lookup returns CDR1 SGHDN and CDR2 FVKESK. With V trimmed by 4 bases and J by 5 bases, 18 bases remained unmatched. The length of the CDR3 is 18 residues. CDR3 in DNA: TGTGCCAGCAGCCCGGCCTCCAGCCTAGCGGGCCGCCGGGAGACCCAGTACTTC. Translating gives CASSPASSLAGRRETQYF. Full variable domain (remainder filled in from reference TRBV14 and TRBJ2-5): EAGVTQFPSHSVIEKGQTVTLRCDPISGHDNLYWYRRVMGKEIKFLLHFVKESKQDESGMPNNRFLAERTGGTYSTLKVQPAELEDSGVYFCASSPASSLAGRRETQYFGPGTRLLVL.

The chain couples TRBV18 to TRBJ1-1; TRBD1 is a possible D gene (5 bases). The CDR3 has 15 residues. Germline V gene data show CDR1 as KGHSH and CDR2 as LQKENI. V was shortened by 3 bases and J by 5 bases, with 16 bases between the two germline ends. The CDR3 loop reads CASSPLQVQGTEAFF. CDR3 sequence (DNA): TGTGCCAGCTCACCCCTCCAAGTTCAGGGTACTGAAGCTTTCTTT.

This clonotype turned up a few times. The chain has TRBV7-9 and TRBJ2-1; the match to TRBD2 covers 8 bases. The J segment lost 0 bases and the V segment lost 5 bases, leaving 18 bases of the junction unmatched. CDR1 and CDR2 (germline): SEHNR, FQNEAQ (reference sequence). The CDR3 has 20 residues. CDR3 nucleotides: TGTGCCAGCAGCGGCCCGGGACTAGTAAAGCTCCTTAGCTCCTACAATGAGCAGTTCTTC. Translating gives CASSGPGLVKLLSSYNEQFF.

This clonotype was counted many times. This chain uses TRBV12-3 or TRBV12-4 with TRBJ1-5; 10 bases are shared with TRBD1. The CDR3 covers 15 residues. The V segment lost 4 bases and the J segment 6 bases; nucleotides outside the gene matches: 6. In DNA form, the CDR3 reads TGTGCCAGCAGTTACGGGACAGGGGTCATTCAGCCCCAGCATTTT. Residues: CASSYGTGVIQPQHF.

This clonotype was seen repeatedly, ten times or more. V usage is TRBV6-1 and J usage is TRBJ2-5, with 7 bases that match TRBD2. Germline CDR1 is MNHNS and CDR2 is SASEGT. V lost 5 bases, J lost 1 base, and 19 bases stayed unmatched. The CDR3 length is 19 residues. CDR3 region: CASSYRGTSWGGLQETQYF. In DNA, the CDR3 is TGTGCCAGCAGTTACAGAGGAACCAGCTGGGGGGGTCTCCAAGAGACCCAGTACTTC.

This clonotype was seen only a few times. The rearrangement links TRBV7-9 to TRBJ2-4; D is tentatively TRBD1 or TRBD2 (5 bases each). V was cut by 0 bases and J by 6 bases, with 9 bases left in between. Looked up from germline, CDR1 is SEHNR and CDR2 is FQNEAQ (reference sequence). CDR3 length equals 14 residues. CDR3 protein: CASSLASGTNIQYF. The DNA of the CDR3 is TGTGCCAGCAGCTTAGCGTCCGGGACAAACATTCAGTACTTC. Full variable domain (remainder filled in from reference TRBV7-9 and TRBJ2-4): DTGVSQNPRHKITKRGQNVTFRCDPISEHNRLYWYRQTLGQGPEFLTYFQNEAQLEKSRLLSDRFSAERPKGSFSTLEIQRTEQGDSAMYLCASSLASGTNIQYFGAGTRLSVL.

CDR3 protein: CSVFGDSPYEQYF. In DNA, the CDR3 is TGCAGCGTTTTCGGGGACAGTCCCTACGAGCAGTACTTC. V gene TRBV29-1 combines with J gene TRBJ2-7; 7 nucleotides line up with TRBD1. V shed 5 bases and J 2 bases; nucleotides not matched to a gene: 6. The CDR3 spans 13 residues. Germline V gene sequence: CDR1 SQVTM, CDR2 ANQGSEA.

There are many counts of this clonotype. Here the CDR3 DNA reads TGTGCCAGCAGTCGATCCAAGCAGGGGTTGAGAAATCAGCCCCAGCATTTT. Translated, it gives CASSRSKQGLRNQPQHF. The chain links TRBV12-3 or TRBV12-4 to TRBJ1-5, with a tentative D call TRBD1 (6 bases). Deletions cut 5 bases from V and 4 bases from J, with 21 bases between. The CDR3 covers 17 residues.

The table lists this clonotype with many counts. The CDR3 is CASSEREAFF. The CDR3 DNA follows: TGTGCCAGCAGTGAACGAGAAGCTTTCTTT. The chain uses TRBV2 and TRBJ1-1; D is undetermined. Trimming left V 2 bases short and J 8 bases short, with 3 bases between. Germline loops: CDR1 SNHLY, CDR2 FYNNEI. The CDR3 is made up of 10 amino acids.

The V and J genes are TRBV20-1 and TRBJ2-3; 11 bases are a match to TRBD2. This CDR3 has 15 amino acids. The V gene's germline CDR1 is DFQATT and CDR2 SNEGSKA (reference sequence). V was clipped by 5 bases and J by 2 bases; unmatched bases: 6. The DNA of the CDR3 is TGCAGTGCTCCGGGACTAGCGGACCTCACAGATACGCAGTATTTT. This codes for CSAPGLADLTDTQYF.

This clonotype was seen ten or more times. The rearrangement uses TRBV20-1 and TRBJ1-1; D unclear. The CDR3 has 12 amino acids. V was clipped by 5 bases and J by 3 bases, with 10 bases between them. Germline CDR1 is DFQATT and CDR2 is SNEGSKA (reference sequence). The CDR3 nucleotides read TGCAGTGCTCTAGACGGTTACACTGAAGCTTTCTTT. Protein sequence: CSALDGYTEAFF.

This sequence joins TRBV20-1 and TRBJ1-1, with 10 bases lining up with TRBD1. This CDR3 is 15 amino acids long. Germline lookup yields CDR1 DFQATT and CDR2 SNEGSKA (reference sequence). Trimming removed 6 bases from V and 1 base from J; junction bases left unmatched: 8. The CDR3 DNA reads TGCAGTGCAACGCGACAGGGGGCGTGGAACACTGAAGCTTTCTTT. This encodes CSATRQGAWNTEAFF.

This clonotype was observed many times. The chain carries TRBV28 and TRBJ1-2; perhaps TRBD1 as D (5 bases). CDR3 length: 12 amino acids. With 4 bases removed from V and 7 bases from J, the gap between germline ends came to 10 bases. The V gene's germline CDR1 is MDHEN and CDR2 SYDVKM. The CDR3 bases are TGTGCCAGCAGTTCGGGGGGAAGTGGCTACACCTTC. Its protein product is CASSSGGSGYTF.

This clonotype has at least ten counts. The CDR3 coding sequence is TGTGCCAGCAGTCCTGGGGGTCCAGCTTTCTTT. It translates to CASSPGGPAFF. J is TRBJ1-1 and V is TRBV6-2 or TRBV6-3, with D possibly matching TRBD1 (5 bases). The V end was cut by 5 bases, the J end by 10 bases, with 11 bases between. Germline lookup yields CDR1 MNHEY and CDR2 SVGEGT. This CDR3 comprises 11 residues.